The 17 T cell receptor beta chains reported below all come from one sample, sequenced in a study of cytomegalovirus exposure and HLA in healthy donors. Assay used: immunoSEQ multiplex PCR; TCRdb lists only in-frame clones, some missing. The sample includes tens of thousands of clones, about 97% of them seen just once. The sample consisted of PBMCs. The source of these receptors is a man aged 30 to 39 in good health and CMV-seropositive.

The J gene is TRBJ1-2, the V gene TRBV10-3; D is perhaps TRBD1 (5 bases). Germline CDR1 and CDR2: ENHRY and SYGVKD. V dropped 6 bases and J dropped 10 bases, with 30 bases sitting between them. This CDR3 has 17 amino acids. The CDR3 DNA sequence: TGTGCCATCAGCTTTGGGACTGCGATTTCCGGAGGCCAGGCCTACACCTTC. As protein: CAISFGTAISGGQAYTF.

The chain combines TRBV28 with TRBJ2-7; 8 nucleotides line up with TRBD1. Germline CDR1 reads MDHEN; CDR2 reads SYDVKM. The CDR3 runs to 14 residues. Losses at the gene ends were 10 bases for V and 2 bases for J; bases not matched to a gene: 10. In DNA, the CDR3 is TGTGCCACCCGACAGGGGACAGGCCCCTACGAGCAGTACTTC. Amino acid sequence: CATRQGTGPYEQYF.

V usage is TRBV28 and J usage is TRBJ2-7; D unresolved. The germline V gene has CDR1 MDHEN and CDR2 SYDVKM. V was clipped by 3 bases and J by 9 bases, with 12 bases between them. This CDR3 spans 12 amino acids. CDR3 in amino acids: CASSFGAGLQYF. CDR3 DNA sequence: TGTGCCAGCAGTTTCGGTGCAGGATTGCAGTACTTC.

V gene TRBV27 combines with J gene TRBJ2-7; possible D gene TRBD2, 6 bases. The CDR3 consists of 14 residues. The V and J ends lost 4 bases and 4 bases respectively, with 14 bases between them. Per the germline V gene, CDR1 is MNHEY and CDR2 is SMNVEV (reference sequence). CDR3 loop: CASSSPTRTYEQYF. The CDR3 region has the DNA TGTGCCAGCAGTTCCCCGACTAGGACGTACGAGCAGTACTTC.

CDR3 region: CASSRRTSGRAGANYEQYF. CDR3 sequence (DNA): TGTGCCAGTAGTCGTCGGACTAGCGGGAGGGCCGGCGCGAACTACGAGCAGTACTTC. The chain carries TRBV19 and TRBJ2-7; 15 bases align to TRBD2. Germline loops: CDR1 LNHDA, CDR2 SQIVND (reference sequence). The CDR3 contains 19 residues. V was clipped by 5 bases and J by 3 bases; unmatched bases: 14.

The genes are TRBV18 and TRBJ2-3; TRBD1 matches at 7 bases. The CDR3 totals 14 residues. Per the germline V gene, CDR1 is KGHSH and CDR2 is LQKENI. V gave up 6 bases and J gave up 1 base; unmatched junction bases: 4. CDR3 in amino acids: CASSPGTGTDTQYF. CDR3 coding DNA: TGTGCCAGCTCTCCCGGGACAGGCACAGATACGCAGTATTTT.

V gene TRBV15 combines with J gene TRBJ2-7; 7 bases fit TRBD2. The CDR3 consists of 14 residues. V shed 1 base, J shed 2 bases, and the junction held 2 bases outside the gene matches. Germline V gene lookup returns CDR1 LNHNV and CDR2 YYDKDF (reference sequence). CDR3 residues: CATSRGRGAYEQYF. CDR3 bases: TGTGCCACCAGCAGAGGTCGGGGGGCCTACGAGCAGTACTTC.

This rearrangement joins TRBV6-5 to TRBJ1-2; a weak D match, TRBD1 (5 bases). V lost 6 bases and J 7 bases, leaving 18 bases between the germline ends. The CDR3 has 14 amino acids. CDR1 and CDR2 (germline): MNHEY, SVGAGI. In nucleotides, the CDR3 is TGTGCCAGCAGGTACCAGGCAGGGTTGTTTGGCTACACCTTC. Translation gives CASRYQAGLFGYTF.

J is TRBJ1-1 and V is TRBV29-1, with 7 nucleotides matching TRBD1. The CDR3 runs to 12 residues. Germline V lookup: CDR1 SQVTM, CDR2 ANQGSEA. J gave up 11 bases and V 6 bases, and 12 bases lay outside the gene matches. CDR3 nucleotides: TGCAGCGTGGGGACAGCACAACAATCTGCTTTCTTT. Protein sequence: CSVGTAQQSAFF.

V gene TRBV7-6 combines with J gene TRBJ2-1; D perhaps matches TRBD2 (6 bases). The CDR3 runs to 15 residues. Germline lookup yields CDR1 SGHVS and CDR2 FNYEAQ. V was cut by 5 bases and J by 0 bases, with 11 bases left in between. CDR3 amino acids: CASSTDGSSYNEQFF. DNA for the CDR3: TGTGCCAGCAGCACGGACGGGAGCTCCTACAATGAGCAGTTCTTC.

This chain connects TRBV29-1 to TRBJ2-1; 8 positions match TRBD2. CDR3 length: 17 residues. V lost 0 bases and J lost 2; bases outside the gene matches: 9. The germline V gene has CDR1 SQVTM and CDR2 ANQGSEA. CDR3 in amino acids: CSVEEPGGRGTYNEQFF. The CDR3 DNA reads TGCAGCGTTGAAGAGCCGGGGGGGCGGGGAACCTACAATGAGCAGTTCTTC.

CDR3 nucleotides: TGTGCCAGTAGTATGGGGTCGGGGGGAGCGGGTAATGAGCAGTTCTTC. Residues: CASSMGSGGAGNEQFF. The chain uses TRBV19 and TRBJ2-1; TRBD2 agrees at 7 bases. V gave up 3 bases and J gave up 7 bases; unmatched junction bases: 12. Germline CDR1 reads LNHDA; CDR2 reads SQIVND (reference sequence). This CDR3 region has 16 residues. Based on the CDR3 plus reference TRBV19 and TRBJ2-1, the full variable domain is DGGITQSPKYLFRKEGQNVTLSCEQNLNHDAMYWYRQDPGQGLRLIYYSQIVNDFQKGDIAEGYSVSREKKESFPLTVTSAQKNPTAFYLCASSMGSGGAGNEQFFGPGTRLTVL.

The genes are TRBV29-1 and TRBJ1-4, with D possibly TRBD1 on 6 matching bases. Germline-derived CDR1 and CDR2 are SQVTM and ANQGSEA. V was shortened by 7 bases and J by 6 bases, with 21 bases between the two germline ends. This CDR3 region has 15 residues. CDR3 DNA sequence: TGCAGCGCAACCCGTGGGGGGGGGCGGGATGAAAAACTGTTTTTT. Translated: CSATRGGGRDEKLFF.

The V and J genes are TRBV6-4 and TRBJ2-7; possible D gene TRBD1, 5 bases. CDR3 length: 15 residues. CDR1 is MRHNA, CDR2 SNTAGT, per germline. V was trimmed by 4 bases and J by 2 bases, leaving 15 bases between them. CDR3 in DNA: TGTGCCAGCAGTGGCCCCCACAGGTCTGCCTACGAGCAGTACTTC. This encodes CASSGPHRSAYEQYF.

The chain has TRBV6-5 and TRBJ1-4; the D gene is possibly TRBD1 (6 bases). V was cut by 0 bases and J by 10 bases, with 15 bases left in between. Germline V gene data show CDR1 as MNHEY and CDR2 as SVGAGI. The CDR3 contains 15 residues. DNA for the CDR3: TGTGCCAGCAGTTACTCCGCAGGGGTAGAGGGAAAACTGTTTTTT. Its translation: CASSYSAGVEGKLFF.

The genes are TRBV25-1 and TRBJ2-5; 10 bases line up with TRBD2. V trimming: 3 bases; J trimming: 4 bases; junction bases outside the gene matches: 11. Per germline, CDR1 MGHDK and CDR2 SYGVNS. This CDR3 comprises 17 residues. In nucleotides, the CDR3 is TGTGCCAGCAGTGATCCTAGCGGGAGAGGGGGGTTAGAGACCCAGTACTTC. It codes for CASSDPSGRGGLETQYF.

The J gene is TRBJ1-3, the V gene TRBV4-1; D not certain. Germline CDR1 and CDR2: MGHRA and YSYEKL. Trimming stripped 1 base from V and 0 bases from J, with 10 bases between. This CDR3 spans 16 amino acids. The CDR3 region is CASSQGAASSGNTIYF. CDR3 DNA: TGCGCCAGCAGCCAAGGGGCAGCTTCCTCTGGAAACACCATATATTTT.